This TCR beta chain was recorded in a study of persistence of HIV-infected CD4 T cells. Whole-study context: The sample holds CD4+ T cells responsive to CMV or HIV-1 Gag.

Overall study results and limits: Rare CMV-responding cells carrying HIV-1 proviruses were not analyzed separately for TCR.

About this clone: The antigen is undetermined.

Germline V CDR1 and CDR2: KGHSY, FQNENV. The CDR3 has 14 residues. V lost 0 bases to trimming and J lost 6 bases, with 9 bases between them. The libraries were made with immunoSEQ version 4 in survey mode. Each sample used up to roughly 1 ug genomic DNA diluted to 10 ng/uL. Repertoires were generated with immunoSEQ multiplex PCR, while TCRdb's copy carries only in-frame clones and drops some. The table includes roughly 32,000 clones, about four fifths detected once. An overlapping HIV-1 Gag peptide pool stimulated these cells at approximately 1 ug/peptide/mL. CD40L/CD69 double-negative CD45RO-high memory CD4+ T cells were collected.

The specimen comprised CD4+ T cells sorted from PBMCs after approximately 19-hour stimulation, sampled from a patient who received antiretroviral therapy. V usage is TRBV16 and J usage is TRBJ2-1; D call uncertain. The TCR comes from an adult woman with HIV who was CMV-seropositive. CDR3 coding DNA: TGTGCCAGCAGCCAATCAGGATTCCCCAATGAGCAGTTCTTC. It codes for CASSQSGFPNEQFF.